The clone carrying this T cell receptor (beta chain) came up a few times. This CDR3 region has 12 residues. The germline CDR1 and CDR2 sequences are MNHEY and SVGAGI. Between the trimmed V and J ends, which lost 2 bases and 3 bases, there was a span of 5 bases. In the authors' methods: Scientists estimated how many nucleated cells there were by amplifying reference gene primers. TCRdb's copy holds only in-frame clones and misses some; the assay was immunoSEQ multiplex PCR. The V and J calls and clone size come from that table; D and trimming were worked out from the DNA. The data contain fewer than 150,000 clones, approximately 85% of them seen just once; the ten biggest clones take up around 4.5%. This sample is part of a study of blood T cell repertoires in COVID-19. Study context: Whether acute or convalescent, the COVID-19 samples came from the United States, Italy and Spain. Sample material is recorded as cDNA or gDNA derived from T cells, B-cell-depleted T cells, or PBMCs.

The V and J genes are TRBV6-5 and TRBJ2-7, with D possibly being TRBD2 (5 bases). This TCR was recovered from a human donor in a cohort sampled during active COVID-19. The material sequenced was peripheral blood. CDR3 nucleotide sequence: TGTGCCAGCAGTTACGAGGGCTACGAGCAGTACTTC. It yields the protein CASSYEGYEQYF.